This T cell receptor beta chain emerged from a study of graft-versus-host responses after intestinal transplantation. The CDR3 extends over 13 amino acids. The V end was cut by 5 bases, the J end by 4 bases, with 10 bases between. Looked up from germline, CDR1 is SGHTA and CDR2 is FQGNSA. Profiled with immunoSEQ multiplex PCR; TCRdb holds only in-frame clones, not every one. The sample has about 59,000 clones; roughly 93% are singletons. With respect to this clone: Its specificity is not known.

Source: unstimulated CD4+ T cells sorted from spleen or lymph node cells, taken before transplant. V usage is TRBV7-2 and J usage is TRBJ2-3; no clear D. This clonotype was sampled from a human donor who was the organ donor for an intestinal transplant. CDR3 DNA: TGTGCCAGCAGCCCCCATTTGCCAGATACGCAGTATTTT. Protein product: CASSPHLPDTQYF.